The subject of this entry is one T cell receptor (beta chain). Its antigen is not identified. These data belong to a study of cytomegalovirus exposure and HLA in healthy donors. Primers for the PCR totalled 60 Vbeta and 13 Jbeta. Data came from immunoSEQ multiplex PCR; TCRdb stores just in-frame clones and leaves some out. The table lists about 150,000 clones, about three quarters of them singletons. The CDR3 covers 12 residues. Trimming removed 6 bases from V and 7 bases from J, with 13 bases in between. The germline V gene has CDR1 SGHAT and CDR2 FQNNGV. Study conclusions and caveats: V- and J-gene trimming of TCR beta was linked (in a later analysis) to a missense DCLRE1C variant.

Input material: PBMCs. The rearrangement uses TRBV11-2 and TRBJ2-7; D is possibly TRBD1 (6 bases). This clonotype was sampled from a woman aged 30 to 39 in good health and CMV-seronegative. CDR3 protein: CASSNRVREQYF. DNA for the CDR3: TGTGCCAGCAGTAACAGGGTTAGGGAGCAGTACTTC.